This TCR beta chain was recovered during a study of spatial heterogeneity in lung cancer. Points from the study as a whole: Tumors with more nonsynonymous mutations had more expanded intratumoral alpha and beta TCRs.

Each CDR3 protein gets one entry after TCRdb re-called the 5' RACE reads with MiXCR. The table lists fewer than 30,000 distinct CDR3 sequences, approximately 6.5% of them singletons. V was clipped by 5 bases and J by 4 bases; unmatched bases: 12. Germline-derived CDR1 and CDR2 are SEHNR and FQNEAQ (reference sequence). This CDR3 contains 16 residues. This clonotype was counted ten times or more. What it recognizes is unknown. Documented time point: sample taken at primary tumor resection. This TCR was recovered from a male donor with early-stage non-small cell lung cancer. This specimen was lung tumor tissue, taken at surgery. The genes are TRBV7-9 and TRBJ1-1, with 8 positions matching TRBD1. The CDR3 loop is CASSRSMTGAVTEAFF. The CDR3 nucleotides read TGTGCCAGCAGCCGGAGCATGACAGGGGCGGTCACTGAAGCTTTCTTT. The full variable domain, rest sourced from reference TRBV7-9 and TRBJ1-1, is DTGVSQNPRHKITKRGQNVTFRCDPISEHNRLYWYRQTLGQGPEFLTYFQNEAQLEKSRLLSDRFSAERPKGSFSTLEIQRTEQGDSAMYLCASSRSMTGAVTEAFFGQGTRLTVV.